This T cell receptor (beta chain) was identified during a study of blood T cells in healthy people across ages. Overall study findings and caveats: PBMCs were not sorted, which prevented a conclusive comparison of naive versus antigen-experienced cells.

Through a sample-barcoded 5' primer and a J-beta primer mix, a second PCR was run for about 7 to 12 cycles. Every individual sample yielded 2.5 million or more paired-end reads (each containing CDR3). TCRdb ran MiXCR on the 5' RACE reads and lists one entry per CDR3 protein. The sample yields 750,000 to 950,000 distinct CDR3 sequences, less than 70% seen once. CDR3 length equals 16 residues. Deletions cut 2 bases from V and 9 bases from J, with 20 bases between. Germline V gene lookup returns CDR1 MGHRA and CDR2 YSYEKL. Note on this clonotype: What it binds is not known.

Samples each yielded at least 6 micrograms of total RNA. This receptor was taken from an elderly man in good health. The V and J genes are TRBV4-1 and TRBJ2-1; D gene uncertain. Sequencing was done on a sample of blood. The CDR3 here is CASSQLDILFYGEQFF. CDR3 nucleotides: TGCGCCAGCAGCCAATTAGACATACTCTTCTACGGTGAGCAGTTCTTC.